The source of this T cell receptor (beta chain) is a study of T-cell reconstitution after alpha-beta-depleted transplantation in children. The authors prepared the TCRbeta library with unique molecular identifiers. TCRdb processed the PCR reads anew with MiXCR; each CDR3 protein has one entry. The table records about 510,000 distinct CDR3 sequences, over 10% of them present only once. This clonotype has a handful of counts. The CDR3 totals 15 residues. Germline CDR1 reads LNHDA; CDR2 reads SQIVND (reference sequence). Trimming cost V 7 bases and J 6 bases, with 21 bases left between them. This material consisted of PBMCs, mostly from graft donor cells, taken 180 days after TCRalphabeta/CD19-depleted stem cell transplant. This rearrangement joins TRBV19 to TRBJ1-1; D not certain. The origin of this receptor is a female patient aged 2-9 years who had a stem cell transplant for aplastic anemia, so the T cells may come from the graft donor. The CDR3 reads CASTFWLAEGAEAFF. As DNA, the CDR3 is TGTGCCAGTACCTTCTGGCTGGCGGAGGGCGCTGAAGCTTTCTTT. The whole variable domain, filled in from reference TRBV19 and TRBJ1-1, reads DGGITQSPKYLFRKEGQNVTLSCEQNLNHDAMYWYRQDPGQGLRLIYYSQIVNDFQKGDIAEGYSVSREKKESFPLTVTSAQKNPTAFYLCASTFWLAEGAEAFFGQGTRLTVV.